The 24 T cell receptor beta chains below come from one sample, sequenced in a study of Ad26.COV2.S vaccination and SARS-CoV-2 variants. As for treatment: some 19 received Ad26.COV2.S at low or high dose, single or two shots; 5 received placebo; per-sample allocation not given. Material that was analyzed had been drawn on day 63 after the first vaccine or placebo injection. The assay was immunoSEQ multiplex PCR, and TCRdb's table has in-frame clones only and misses some. This sample has fewer than 600,000 clones; about 88% occur once, and the top ten carry about 1.7%. Sample: peripheral blood, taken in a trial of Ad26.COV2.S vaccine versus placebo. These TCRs come from a person between 18 and 65 years old who received the Ad26.COV2.S COVID-19 vaccine or a placebo.

In DNA form, the CDR3 reads TGTGCCACCAGGACAGGGGCCACAGATACGCAGTATTTT. Protein product: CATRTGATDTQYF. V gene TRBV6-5 combines with J gene TRBJ2-3; 9 bases are shared with TRBD1. Germline V gene lookup returns CDR1 MNHEY and CDR2 SVGAGI. The CDR3 length is 13 residues. Trimming cost V 10 bases and J 2 bases; bases outside gene matches: 4.

As concerns this clone: The junction and the germline gene differ at one end; a read error may be behind it. This chain joins TRBV3-1 (or the pseudogene TRBV3-2) and TRBJ2-3, with D hard to call. Germline loops: CDR1 LGHDT, CDR2 YNNKEL (reference sequence). CDR3 length: 11 residues. This chain's CDR3 is CASGSTDTQYF. The CDR3 bases are TGTGCCAGCGGTAGCACGGATACGCAGTATTTT.

The genes are TRBV30 and TRBJ1-1; possibly TRBD1 for D (6 bases). V was pared by 3 bases and J by 4 bases, with 12 bases between. The CDR3 length is 13 residues. Germline loops: CDR1 GTSNPN, CDR2 SVGIG (reference sequence). The CDR3 coding sequence is TGTGCCTGGAGCCCATTACAGGGCACTGAAGCTTTCTTT. This sequence encodes CAWSPLQGTEAFF.

The gene calls are TRBV4-3 and TRBJ1-4, with D hard to call. CDR1 is LGHNA and CDR2 is YSLEER in the germline V gene. V lost 0 bases and J 7 bases, leaving 15 bases between the germline ends. The CDR3 covers 16 residues. CDR3: CASSQDRGTLGEKLFF. CDR3 DNA: TGCGCCAGCAGCCAAGATCGGGGAACATTGGGTGAAAAACTGTTTTTT.

V is TRBV24-1 and J is TRBJ2-7; D not resolved. Trimming shortened V by 3 bases and J by 5 bases, and 4 bases separated the two germline ends. CDR1 and CDR2 (germline): KGHDR, SFDVKD. This CDR3 region has 11 residues. The CDR3 protein is CATSDSNEQYF. The CDR3 region has the DNA TGTGCCACCAGTGATAGCAACGAGCAGTACTTC.

The V gene is TRBV3-1 (or the pseudogene TRBV3-2), the J gene TRBJ2-2; D tentatively fits TRBD1 or TRBD2 (6 bases each). Germline V gene lookup returns CDR1 LGHDT and CDR2 YNNKEL (reference sequence). CDR3 length equals 18 residues. Trimming cost V 4 bases and J 3 bases, with 21 bases left between them. The CDR3 sequence: CASSPFPLRGLDTGELFF. The CDR3 DNA reads as TGTGCCAGCAGCCCCTTCCCTCTCAGGGGACTGGACACCGGGGAGCTGTTTTTT.

The chain joins TRBV7-9 to TRBJ1-1, with D maybe TRBD1 (6 bases). The germline V and J ends were trimmed by 5 bases and 5 bases, with 15 bases remaining between them. The CDR3 length is 14 residues. Germline lookup yields CDR1 SEHNR and CDR2 FQNEAQ (reference sequence). The CDR3 DNA follows: TGTGCCAGCAGCACCGGGACAAGAGATACTGAAGCTTTCTTT. As protein: CASSTGTRDTEAFF.

The chain employs TRBV19 and TRBJ2-7; 7 bases match TRBD1. Germline CDR1 and CDR2: LNHDA and SQIVND (reference sequence). V lost 5 bases, J lost 6 bases, and 4 bases stayed unmatched. This CDR3 has 12 amino acids. The CDR3 protein is CASSLRQGEQYF. The CDR3 DNA follows: TGTGCCAGTAGTCTCCGACAGGGCGAGCAGTACTTC.

The J gene is TRBJ2-5, the V gene TRBV11-2; D remains unclear. Germline V gene sequence: CDR1 SGHAT, CDR2 FQNNGV. The CDR3 extends over 13 amino acids. V lost 1 base, J lost 2 bases, and 5 bases lay in between. CDR3 amino acids: CASSLAFQETQYF. In DNA, the CDR3 is TGTGCCAGCAGCTTAGCCTTTCAAGAGACCCAGTACTTC. Filled out from reference TRBV11-2 and TRBJ2-5, the complete variable domain reads EAGVAQSPRYKIIEKRQSVAFWCNPISGHATLYWYQQILGQGPKLLIQFQNNGVVDDSQLPKDRFSAERLKGVDSTLKIQPAKLEDSAVYLCASSLAFQETQYFGPGTRLLVL.

This clone was found once. This chain connects TRBV10-2 to TRBJ2-1, with unresolved D. The CDR3 is 15 amino acids. V dropped 1 base and J dropped 5 bases, with 12 bases sitting between them. Per germline, CDR1 WSHSY and CDR2 SAAADI. Here the CDR3 DNA reads TGCGCCAGCAGTGAGTGGCGGACGGCCAACAATGAGCAGTTCTTC. It translates to CASSEWRTANNEQFF.

The rearrangement uses TRBV6-2 or TRBV6-3 and TRBJ2-5; TRBD1 is a possible D gene (6 bases). Per germline, CDR1 MNHEY and CDR2 SVGEGT. CDR3 length: 17 residues. V lost 4 bases and J lost 5, with 23 bases in between. This CDR3 reads CASSSTRTALSEETQYF. CDR3 DNA sequence: TGTGCCAGCAGTTCTACCCGGACAGCCCTTTCGGAGGAGACCCAGTACTTC.

The table lists this clone with a count of one. The CDR3 region has the DNA TGCAGCGCAAGGGGTTCTGGAAACACCATATATTTT. This codes for CSARGSGNTIYF. The V call is TRBV29-1, the J call TRBJ1-3; perhaps TRBD1 as D (5 bases). The CDR3 is 12 residues long. The V end lost 7 bases, the J end lost 1 base, and 8 bases lay between the germline ends. CDR1 is SQVTM and CDR2 is ANQGSEA in the germline V gene.

The V and J genes are TRBV6-2 or TRBV6-3 and TRBJ1-6; 7 bases are shared with TRBD1. There are 14 residues in the CDR3. CDR1 is MNHEY, CDR2 SVGEGT, per germline. With 6 bases clipped from V and 14 bases from J, the junction kept 13 bases outside the gene matches. The CDR3 here is CASSPTGRLLSLHF. The CDR3 DNA follows: TGTGCCAGCAGCCCGACAGGGCGCTTGTTGTCCCTCCACTTT.

This clone was observed a single time. The chain couples TRBV4-1 to TRBJ1-1; D is unclear. Between the trimmed V and J ends, which lost 1 base and 7 bases, there was a span of 10 bases. Germline loops: CDR1 MGHRA, CDR2 YSYEKL. CDR3 length: 13 residues. The CDR3, as DNA: TGCGCCAGCAGCCAAGTGGGAACTATTGAAGCTTTCTTT. It specifies CASSQVGTIEAFF.

This chain joins TRBV27 and TRBJ2-3; TRBD1 matches at 10 bases. Trimming took 6 bases from V and 2 from J; bases not matched to a gene: 8. Looked up from germline, CDR1 is MNHEY and CDR2 is SMNVEV (reference sequence). The CDR3 consists of 16 residues. For the CDR3, the DNA is TGTGCCAGCAGAGGACAGGGGGTTAGTATCACAGATACGCAGTATTTT. Amino acids: CASRGQGVSITDTQYF.

With respect to this clone: This specimen includes other DNA sequences encoding the same CDR3. The chain recombines TRBV19 with TRBJ2-1, with no clear D. Trimming stripped 2 bases from V and 3 bases from J, with 5 bases between. The CDR3 consists of 13 residues. Germline V gene lookup returns CDR1 LNHDA and CDR2 SQIVND (reference sequence). The CDR3 DNA reads as TGTGCCAGTAGTATAACGGACTACAATGAGCAGTTCTTC. Translated, it gives CASSITDYNEQFF.

This chain connects TRBV6-5 to TRBJ1-1, with 8 bases matching TRBD1. Germline V gives CDR1 MNHEY, CDR2 SVGAGI. V gave up 4 bases and J gave up 1 base; unmatched junction bases: 2. CDR3 length: 14 amino acids. The CDR3: CASSWGQANTEAFF. The CDR3 DNA reads as TGTGCCAGCAGTTGGGGACAGGCGAACACTGAAGCTTTCTTT.

This sequence joins TRBV7-2 and TRBJ2-2; D may correspond to TRBD1 or TRBD2 (6 bases each). Between the trimmed V and J ends, which lost 5 bases and 4 bases, there was a span of 20 bases. Germline CDR1 and CDR2: SGHTA and FQGNSA. The CDR3 contains 17 residues. CDR3 residues: CASSARLRGPSTGELFF. CDR3 DNA sequence: TGTGCCAGCAGCGCTAGGCTCCGGGGGCCGAGCACCGGGGAGCTGTTTTTT. Combining the CDR3 with reference TRBV7-2 and TRBJ2-2 gives the whole variable domain GAGVSQSPSNKVTEKGKDVELRCDPISGHTALYWYRQSLGQGLEFLIYFQGNSAPDKSGLPSDRFSAERTGGSVSTLTIQRTQQEDSAVYLCASSARLRGPSTGELFFGEGSRLTVL.

The J gene is TRBJ2-2, the V gene TRBV5-4; D is unclear. Germline loops: CDR1 SGHNT, CDR2 YYREEE (reference sequence). Deletions cut 0 bases from V and 8 bases from J, with 20 bases between. This CDR3 has 17 residues. Here the CDR3 DNA reads TGTGCCAGCAGCTTGGCCGGTTCGGGTTGGAGTGAGGGGGAGCTGTTTTTT. Amino acid sequence: CASSLAGSGWSEGELFF.

In this sample, this clone turned up once. V usage is TRBV6-6 and J usage is TRBJ1-4; 7 positions agree with TRBD1. With 2 bases clipped from V and 6 bases from J, the junction kept 3 bases outside the gene matches. The CDR3 covers 14 residues. Per the germline V gene, CDR1 is MNHNY and CDR2 is SVGAGI (reference sequence). In nucleotides, the CDR3 is TGTGCCAGCAGTTACCAAGACAGGGATGAAAAACTGTTTTTT. This gives the protein CASSYQDRDEKLFF.

This clone showed up many times. The chain joins TRBV7-6 to TRBJ1-1; D perhaps matches TRBD1 (5 bases). CDR3 length: 16 residues. V was clipped by 5 bases and J by 1 base, with 17 bases between them. CDR1 is SGHVS and CDR2 is FNYEAQ in the germline V gene. CDR3 nucleotides: TGTGCCAGCAGCGCATGGCAGGGTGGGGCGAACACTGAAGCTTTCTTT. It is translated as CASSAWQGGANTEAFF.

V and J are TRBV2 and TRBJ2-5; D possibly corresponds to TRBD1 (6 bases). The CDR3 length is 13 residues. V lost 3 bases and J lost 3, with 8 bases in between. Germline V CDR1 and CDR2: SNHLY, FYNNEI. CDR3 protein: CASSDGQKETQYF. The CDR3 DNA reads as TGTGCCAGCAGTGATGGACAGAAAGAGACCCAGTACTTC.

This clone was detected only once. This chain uses TRBV3-1 (or the pseudogene TRBV3-2) with TRBJ2-5; D may be TRBD1 (5 bases). Germline values: CDR1 LGHDT, CDR2 YNNKEL (reference sequence). This CDR3 contains 14 residues. V was shortened by 4 bases and J by 1 base, with 10 bases between the two germline ends. CDR3: CASSPRGRQETQYF. CDR3 in DNA: TGTGCCAGCAGCCCTAGGGGCCGCCAAGAGACCCAGTACTTC.

The chain has TRBV4-3 and TRBJ1-1; possible D gene TRBD1, 5 bases. V lost 0 bases to trimming and J lost 5 bases, with 13 bases between them. The CDR3 loop spans 15 amino acids. Looked up from germline, CDR1 is LGHNA and CDR2 is YSLEER. The DNA of the CDR3 is TGCGCCAGCAGCCAAGAAGGGTCAGGGCGGACTGAAGCTTTCTTT. It translates to CASSQEGSGRTEAFF.